The rows below give T cell receptor beta chains drawn from one sample of a study of T cells in localized non-small cell lung cancer. Profiling relied on immunoSEQ multiplex PCR, and the TCRdb table lists in-frame clones only, not all of them. The sample has about 1,300 clones; 25% to 35% are singletons. Sequenced here: normal lung tissue next to the tumor, sampled before any cancer treatment. These receptors were collected from a man aged 35 to 69 with stage I lung adenocarcinoma. Each CDR3 is given with its conserved first and last residue. The D gene is left open where the match is weak. Clone size, where shown, is once, few, many, or a class for clones that have expanded.

CDR3	DNA	J	size	D	V
CASSLPGFDTQYF	TGTGCCAGCAGCTTACCCGGGTTTGATACGCAGTATTTT	TRBJ2-3	few	NA	TRBV7-2
CASSIDPGRGRGETQYF	TGTGCCAGTAGTATAGATCCGGGCAGGGGGCGCGGGGAGACCCAGTACTTC	TRBJ2-5	NA	TRBD1	TRBV19
CAWRMGREVNSYNEQFF	TGTGCCTGGAGAATGGGGCGGGAGGTTAACTCCTACAATGAGCAGTTCTTC	TRBJ2-1	NA	TRBD2	TRBV30
CASSFGVGNEKLFF	TGTGCCAGCAGCTTTGGAGTGGGCAATGAAAAACTGTTTTTT	TRBJ1-4	NA	NA	TRBV11-3
CAWSLQRHTEAFF	TGTGCCTGGAGTTTACAGCGGCACACTGAAGCTTTCTTT	TRBJ1-1	NA	NA	TRBV30
CASSLYSLGSGPFYEQYF	TGTGCCAGTAGTCTCTACTCTTTGGGTAGCGGGCCTTTCTACGAGCAGTACTTC	TRBJ2-7	NA	TRBD2	TRBV19
CASSQRGPRNYEQYF	TGCGCCAGCAGTCAACGGGGGCCTCGAAACTACGAGCAGTACTTC	TRBJ2-7	once	NA	TRBV23-1
CASTGTGLYEQYF	TGTGCCAGCACCGGGACAGGCTTATACGAGCAGTACTTC	TRBJ2-7	few	TRBD1	TRBV6-8
CASSPRIAGGSGELFF	TGTGCCAGCTCACCGCGGATAGCGGGAGGTTCCGGGGAGCTGTTTTTT	TRBJ2-2	once	TRBD2	TRBV18
CASSPLEGSDSGNTIYF	TGCGCCAGCAGCCCGTTAGAAGGGAGTGACTCCGGAAACACCATATATTTT	TRBJ1-3	medium-sized	NA	TRBV5-1
CASAGLGGYNEQFF	TGTGCCAGCGCGGGACTAGGGGGCTACAATGAGCAGTTCTTC	TRBJ2-1	NA	TRBD2	TRBV18
CASSTRDRFYEQYF	TGTGCCAGCAGTACTCGGGACAGATTCTACGAGCAGTACTTC	TRBJ2-7	few	TRBD1	TRBV28
CASSQLAGGAYEQYF	TGTGCCAGCTCGCAACTAGCGGGAGGGGCCTACGAGCAGTACTTC	TRBJ2-7	NA	TRBD2	TRBV18
CASSQSGLARAEQFF	TGCGCCAGCAGCCAATCTGGACTAGCGCGAGCGGAGCAGTTCTTC	TRBJ2-1	few	TRBD2	TRBV23-1
CASRDGQFTDTQYF	TGTGCCAGCAGGGACGGACAGTTCACAGATACGCAGTATTTT	TRBJ2-3	NA	NA	TRBV28
CASNAGQEFQPQHF	TGTGCCAGCAACGCGGGACAGGAGTTTCAGCCCCAGCATTTT	TRBJ1-5	few	TRBD1	TRBV9
CAHLKRRVITGELFF	TGTGCCCACCTTAAGCGGCGAGTAATCACCGGGGAGCTGTTTTTT	TRBJ2-2	NA	NA	TRBV12-2
CASSFSAGRLVGYTF	TGTGCCAGCAGTTTTTCGGCAGGGAGGTTGGTGGGCTACACCTTC	TRBJ1-2	large	NA	TRBV28
CASSVSGNEQFF	TGCGCCAGCAGTGTTAGCGGGAATGAGCAGTTCTTC	TRBJ2-1	NA	TRBD2	TRBV10-1
CASSLGTRVLHEQYF	TGTGCCAGCAGCTTAGGGACAAGGGTCCTCCACGAGCAGTACTTC	TRBJ2-7	NA	NA	TRBV13
CATSIPLAGVAGELFF	TGTGCCACCAGCATCCCACTAGCGGGAGTGGCCGGGGAGCTGTTTTTT	TRBJ2-2	few	TRBD2	TRBV15
CASSQAGTGLGYTF	TGTGCCAGCAGCCAAGCCGGGACAGGACTTGGCTACACCTTC	TRBJ1-2	few	TRBD1	TRBV11-3
CASSLGGPRTEAFF	TGTGCCAGCAGCTTAGGGGGCCCGCGGACTGAAGCTTTCTTT	TRBJ1-1	NA	NA	TRBV11-3
CASSQDSSSGANVLTF	TGCGCCAGCAGCCAAGATTCGAGCTCTGGGGCCAACGTCCTGACTTTC	TRBJ2-6	medium-sized	NA	TRBV4-1
CASSYDSSYEQYF	TGTGCCAGCAGTTACGACAGCTCCTACGAGCAGTACTTC	TRBJ2-7	NA	NA	TRBV6-8
CASSQDSSPLHF	TGCGCCAGCAGCCAAGATAGTTCACCCCTCCACTTT	TRBJ1-6	NA	NA	TRBV1
CASKGRGAGARETQYF	TGCGCCAGCAAAGGACGGGGCGCCGGCGCGAGAGAGACCCAGTACTTC	TRBJ2-5	NA	NA	TRBV10-2
CASSITALASYGYTF	TGTGCCAGTAGTATCACCGCCTTAGCAAGCTATGGCTACACCTTC	TRBJ1-2	NA	NA	TRBV19
CASSSQTGWNEKLFF	TGTGCCAGCAGCTCCCAGACAGGTTGGAATGAAAAACTGTTTTTT	TRBJ1-4	NA	NA	TRBV11-3
CASSLSLSRNHYEQYF	TGTGCCAGCAGTCTCTCCCTTTCCCGGAACCACTACGAGCAGTACTTC	TRBJ2-7	large	NA	TRBV6-8
CSVASDSPYEQYF	TGCAGCGTTGCCTCAGACAGTCCCTACGAGCAGTACTTC	TRBJ2-7	NA	NA	TRBV29-1
CASSLATMGGEKLFF	TGCGCCAGCAGCTTGGCCACGATGGGGGGTGAAAAACTGTTTTTT	TRBJ1-4	NA	NA	TRBV5-1
CASRLAGAYNEQFF	TGTGCCAGTCGACTGGCAGGGGCTTACAATGAGCAGTTCTTC	TRBJ2-1	NA	NA	TRBV19